This TCR beta chain originates from a study of cytomegalovirus exposure and HLA in healthy donors. Study-level background: A later analysis reported the same platform for the 95 to 150 validation repertoires and the roughly 700 first-cohort repertoires. Study conclusions and caveats: A list of roughly 160 TCR beta chains associated with cytomegalovirus was given. Some public TCRs appeared in many individuals, while most sequences were rare. The classifier reportedly diagnosed cytomegalovirus status with high specificity and sensitivity.

A remark on this clone: Its matching antigen is unknown.

The method was immunoSEQ multiplex PCR; TCRdb's version includes in-frame clones alone and lacks a portion of them. The sample has around 300,000 clones; around 86% are singletons. CDR1 and CDR2 from the germline V gene are SGDLS and YYNGEE. There are 17 residues in the CDR3. The trim removed 4 bases at V and 4 bases at J, leaving 10 bases unmatched. Sequencing was done on a sample of PBMCs. The chain has TRBV9 and TRBJ1-5, with TRBD1 matching over 11 bases. This clonotype was sampled from a woman under 30 in good health and CMV-seronegative. In nucleotides, the CDR3 is TGTGCCAGCAGCCTGGGACAGGGGGTCGAAGGGAATCAGCCCCAGCATTTT. This codes for CASSLGQGVEGNQPQHF.